What follows describes a single TCR beta chain. Germline values: CDR1 GTSNPN, CDR2 SVGIG (reference sequence). Trimming left V 5 bases short and J 4 bases short, with 14 bases between. There are 13 residues in the CDR3. Clones were sequenced by immunoSEQ multiplex PCR, and TCRdb holds only the in-frame ones, with some missing. This repertoire shows approximately 40,000 clones, almost 95% found once; its top ten account for 1% to 1.5%. The data stem from a study of T cell changes during pregnancy in multiple sclerosis. Sequenced material: peripheral blood. This sequence originates from a female donor with multiple sclerosis, enrolled in a pregnancy study. The rearrangement joins TRBV30 to TRBJ1-2, with D maybe TRBD1 (6 bases). The CDR3 DNA is TGTGCCTGGGACAGACAGGAATCCTATGGCTACACCTTC. Amino acid sequence: CAWDRQESYGYTF.